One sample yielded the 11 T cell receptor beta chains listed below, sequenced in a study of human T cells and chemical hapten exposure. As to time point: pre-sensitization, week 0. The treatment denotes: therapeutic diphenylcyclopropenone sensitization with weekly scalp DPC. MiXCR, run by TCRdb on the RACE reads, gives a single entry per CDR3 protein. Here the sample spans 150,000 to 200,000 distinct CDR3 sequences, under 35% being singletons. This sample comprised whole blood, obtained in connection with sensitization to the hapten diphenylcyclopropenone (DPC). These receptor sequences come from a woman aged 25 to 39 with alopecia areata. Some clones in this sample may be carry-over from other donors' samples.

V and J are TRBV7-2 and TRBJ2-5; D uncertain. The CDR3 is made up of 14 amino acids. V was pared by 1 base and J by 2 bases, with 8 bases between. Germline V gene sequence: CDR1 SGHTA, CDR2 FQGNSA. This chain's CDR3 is CASSLDSGQETQYF. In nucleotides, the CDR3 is TGTGCCAGCAGCTTAGATTCTGGACAAGAGACCCAGTACTTC.

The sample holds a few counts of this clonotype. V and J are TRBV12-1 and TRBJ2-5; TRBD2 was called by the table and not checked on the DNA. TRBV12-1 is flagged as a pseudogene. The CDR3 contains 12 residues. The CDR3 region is CASSVRRETQYF. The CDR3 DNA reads TGTGCCAGCAGCGTCAGGAGGGAGACCCAGTACTTC.

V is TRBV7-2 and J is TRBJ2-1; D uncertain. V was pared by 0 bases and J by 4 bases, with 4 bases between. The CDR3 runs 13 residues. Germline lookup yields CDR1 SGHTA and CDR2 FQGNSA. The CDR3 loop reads CASSLAEYNEQFF. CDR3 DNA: TGTGCCAGCAGCTTAGCGGAGTACAATGAGCAGTTCTTC.

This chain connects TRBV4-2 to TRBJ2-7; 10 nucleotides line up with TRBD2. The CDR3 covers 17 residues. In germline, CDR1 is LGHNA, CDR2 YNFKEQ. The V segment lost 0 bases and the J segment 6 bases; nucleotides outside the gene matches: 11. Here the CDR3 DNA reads TGTGCCAGCAGCCAAGATAACGGGCTAGCGGGAGTTGGCGAGCAGTACTTC. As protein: CASSQDNGLAGVGEQYF.

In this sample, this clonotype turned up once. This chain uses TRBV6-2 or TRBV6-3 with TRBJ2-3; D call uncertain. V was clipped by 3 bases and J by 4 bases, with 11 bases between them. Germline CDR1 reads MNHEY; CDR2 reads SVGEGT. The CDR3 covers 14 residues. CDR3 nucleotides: TGTGCCAGCAGTTATTGGACCAGTCCAGATACGCAGTATTTT. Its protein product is CASSYWTSPDTQYF.

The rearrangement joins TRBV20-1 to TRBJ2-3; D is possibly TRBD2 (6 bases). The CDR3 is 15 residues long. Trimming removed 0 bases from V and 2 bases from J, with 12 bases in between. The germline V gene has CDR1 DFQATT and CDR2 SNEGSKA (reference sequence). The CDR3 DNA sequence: TGCAGTGCTAGAGATCCCCGGGAGCTCACAGATACGCAGTATTTT. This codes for CSARDPRELTDTQYF.

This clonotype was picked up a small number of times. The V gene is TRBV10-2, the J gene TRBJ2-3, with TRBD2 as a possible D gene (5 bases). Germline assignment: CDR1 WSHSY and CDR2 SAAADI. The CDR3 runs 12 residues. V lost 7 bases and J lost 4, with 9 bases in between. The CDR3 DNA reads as TGCGCCAGCACTTCGGGATCAGATACGCAGTATTTT. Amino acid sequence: CASTSGSDTQYF.

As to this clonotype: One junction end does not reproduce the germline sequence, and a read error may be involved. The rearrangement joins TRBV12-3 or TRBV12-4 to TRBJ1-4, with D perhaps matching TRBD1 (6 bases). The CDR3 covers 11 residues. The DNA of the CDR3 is TGTGCCAGCAGCCAGGGGAGCTCTAAGCTTTTT. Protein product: CASSQGSSKLF.

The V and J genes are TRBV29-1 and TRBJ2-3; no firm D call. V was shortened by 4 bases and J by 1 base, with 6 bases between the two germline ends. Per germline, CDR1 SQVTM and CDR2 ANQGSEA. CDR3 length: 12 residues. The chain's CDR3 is CSVGVGTDTQYF. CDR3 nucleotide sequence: TGCAGCGTTGGGGTTGGCACAGATACGCAGTATTTT.

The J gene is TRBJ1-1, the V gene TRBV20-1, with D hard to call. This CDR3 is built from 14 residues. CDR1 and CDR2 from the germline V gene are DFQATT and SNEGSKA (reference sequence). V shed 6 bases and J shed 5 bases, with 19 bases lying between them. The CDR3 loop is CSANPVEGGTEAFF. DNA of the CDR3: TGCAGTGCCAACCCCGTGGAGGGCGGAACTGAAGCTTTCTTT.

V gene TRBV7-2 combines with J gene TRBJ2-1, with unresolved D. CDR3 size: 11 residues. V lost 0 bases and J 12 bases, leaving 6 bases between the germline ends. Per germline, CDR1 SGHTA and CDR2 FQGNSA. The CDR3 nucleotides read TGTGCCAGCAGCTTAGCTCTGGGGCAGTTCTTC. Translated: CASSLALGQFF.